The 17 T cell receptor beta chains listed next were all sequenced from one sample in a study of cytomegalovirus exposure and HLA in healthy donors (dated by TCRdb to the late 2010s). Receptor amplification or capture employed the immunoSEQ multiplex PCR assay. A mixture of 60 forward primers for TCR Vbeta segments and 13 reverse primers for TCR Jbeta segments was used in the multiplex PCR. Here the immuneACCESS table is served through TCRdb, limited to in-frame sequences with V and J called. Missing clones are a known gap in these copies; in checked studies unresolved V genes cover under half, and the rest lacks a known reason. The sample data list some 150,000 clones, and roughly 79% of these were observed just once. Around 1.9% of the sample is held by the ten biggest clonotypes. Sequencing was done on a sample of PBMCs. Receptors were obtained from a woman aged 25 to 39 in good health and CMV-seropositive.

The J gene is TRBJ1-2, the V gene TRBV30; the match to TRBD1 covers 7 bases. The ends lost 5 bases at V and 4 bases at J; junction bases unmatched: 25. This CDR3 spans 19 amino acids. CDR1 is GTSNPN, CDR2 SVGIG, per germline (reference sequence). CDR3 region: CAWSPVWGQRARLGYGYTF. In DNA form, the CDR3 reads TGTGCCTGGTCCCCGGTATGGGGACAGAGGGCCCGCCTAGGCTATGGCTACACCTTC.

The chain is built from TRBV10-3 and TRBJ2-7; 11 bases are shared with TRBD2. The CDR3 loop spans 15 amino acids. Germline V gives CDR1 ENHRY, CDR2 SYGVKD. J lost 6 bases, V lost 2 bases, and 6 bases had no gene match. The CDR3 reads CAISEVASGRLEQYF. The CDR3 region has the DNA TGTGCCATCAGTGAGGTCGCTAGCGGGAGGCTCGAGCAGTACTTC.

The V call is TRBV19, the J call TRBJ1-2, with unresolved D. Trimming removed 4 bases at V and 8 bases at J, with 8 bases between. Germline V CDR1 and CDR2: LNHDA, SQIVND (reference sequence). There are 11 residues in the CDR3. CDR3 coding DNA: TGTGCCAGTAGTACCTTTTTGGGCTACACCTTC. It is translated as CASSTFLGYTF.

In DNA, the CDR3 is TGTGCCTGGAGTCTAGGCGGGGGGGCAATCCAGTACTTC. Amino acids: CAWSLGGGAIQYF. The chain couples TRBV30 to TRBJ2-5, with 9 bases matching TRBD2. J lost 10 bases, V lost 2 bases, and 8 bases had no gene match. Germline CDR1 GTSNPN, CDR2 SVGIG (reference sequence). This CDR3 comprises 13 residues.

This sequence joins TRBV6-5 and TRBJ1-1; 9 bases line up with TRBD1. The V gene end was trimmed by 6 bases and the J gene end by 5 bases; junction bases not matched to a gene: 13. The CDR3 is made up of 16 amino acids. CDR1 is MNHEY and CDR2 is SVGAGI in the germline V gene. The CDR3, as DNA: TGTGCCAGCAGCTACCGGACAGGGGTACTGTGGACTGAAGCTTTCTTT. It yields the protein CASSYRTGVLWTEAFF.

The J gene is TRBJ2-1, the V gene TRBV20-1; D is unresolved. The V gene lost 5 bases and the J gene lost 12 bases, with 14 bases spanning the gap. Per germline, CDR1 DFQATT and CDR2 SNEGSKA (reference sequence). CDR3 size: 11 residues. CDR3 bases: TGCAGTGCTTCCTATTCCCCAGGGCAGTTCTTC. The encoded protein is CSASYSPGQFF.

This clone showed up just a few times. The chain has TRBV18 and TRBJ1-6; unclear D gene. Germline-derived CDR1 and CDR2 are KGHSH and LQKENI. Trimming shortened V by 3 bases and J by 0 bases, and 9 bases separated the two germline ends. CDR3 size: 16 residues. CDR3 sequence reads: CASSPTQFSYNSPLHF. In nucleotides, the CDR3 is TGTGCCAGCTCACCCACGCAGTTCTCCTATAATTCACCCCTCCACTTT.

V gene TRBV19 combines with J gene TRBJ1-5; D remains unclear. The CDR3 contains 14 residues. Germline V lookup: CDR1 LNHDA, CDR2 SQIVND (reference sequence). With 3 bases removed from V and 4 bases from J, the gap between germline ends came to 10 bases. CDR3 protein: CASSMIVGNQPQHF. In DNA, the CDR3 is TGTGCCAGTAGTATGATAGTCGGGAATCAGCCCCAGCATTTT. Full variable domain (remainder filled in from reference TRBV19 and TRBJ1-5): DGGITQSPKYLFRKEGQNVTLSCEQNLNHDAMYWYRQDPGQGLRLIYYSQIVNDFQKGDIAEGYSVSREKKESFPLTVTSAQKNPTAFYLCASSMIVGNQPQHFGDGTRLSIL.

This clone was found once. This chain links TRBV5-1 with TRBJ1-6; tentative D call: TRBD1 (6 bases). CDR1 and CDR2 (germline): SGHRS, YFSETQ. Deletions cut 4 bases from V and 1 base from J, with 9 bases between. The CDR3 has 15 amino acids. The CDR3 DNA reads TGCGCCAGCAGCAGTGGGACATCCTATAATTCACCCCTCCACTTT. Translated: CASSSGTSYNSPLHF.

The gene calls are TRBV5-5 and TRBJ1-1, with a possible D match to TRBD1 (6 bases). V shed 4 bases and J shed 5 bases, with 15 bases lying between them. The CDR3 totals 14 residues. Germline loops: CDR1 SGHKS, CDR2 YYEKEE (reference sequence). Written as DNA, the CDR3 is TGTGCCAGCAGCCTACGTGACAGGCAGACTGAAGCTTTCTTT. It encodes CASSLRDRQTEAFF.

V and J are TRBV2 and TRBJ2-2; D unresolved. Between the trimmed V and J ends, which lost 2 bases and 0 bases, there was a span of 7 bases. The CDR3 has 15 amino acids. Looked up from germline, CDR1 is SNHLY and CDR2 is FYNNEI. CDR3 sequence: CASSENPTNTGELFF. The CDR3 nucleotides read TGTGCCAGCAGTGAAAATCCAACGAACACCGGGGAGCTGTTTTTT.

The J gene is TRBJ1-1, the V gene TRBV19; a possible D gene is TRBD1 (5 bases). The germline V gene encodes CDR1 LNHDA and CDR2 SQIVND (reference sequence). The CDR3 runs to 12 residues. V was trimmed by 3 bases and J by 5 bases, leaving 7 bases between them. CDR3 in DNA: TGTGCCAGTAGTATTCAGGGTACTGAAGCTTTCTTT. This translates into CASSIQGTEAFF.

The V gene is TRBV5-1, the J gene TRBJ1-2; no clear D. This CDR3 contains 13 residues. The germline V and J ends were trimmed by 3 bases and 8 bases, with 14 bases remaining between them. Looked up from germline, CDR1 is SGHRS and CDR2 is YFSETQ. The CDR3 loop reads CASSSQDSGGYTF. CDR3 coding DNA: TGCGCCAGCAGCTCTCAGGATTCTGGCGGCTACACCTTC.

The chain has TRBV6-4 and TRBJ2-7; D is perhaps TRBD2 (5 bases). V lost 0 bases to trimming and J lost 2 bases, with 32 bases between them. CDR1 and CDR2 (germline): MRHNA, SNTAGT. The CDR3 extends over 22 amino acids. The CDR3 reads CASSDSGGWVSFRRTGTYEQYF. In DNA, the CDR3 is TGTGCCAGCAGTGACTCTGGCGGCTGGGTCTCGTTCCGTAGGACGGGGACCTACGAGCAGTACTTC.

CDR3 bases: TGTGCCAGCTCACTCAAACAGGCAAACTATGGCTACACCTTC. Its translation is CASSLKQANYGYTF. This chain connects TRBV18 to TRBJ1-2; possibly TRBD1 for D (5 bases). The CDR3 length is 14 residues. From germline, CDR1 is KGHSH and CDR2 LQKENI. V dropped 4 bases and J dropped 2 bases, with 11 bases sitting between them.

The chain links TRBV9 to TRBJ2-2, with 13 bases that match TRBD2. Germline loops: CDR1 SGDLS, CDR2 YYNGEE. J was trimmed by 3 bases and V by 7 bases; bases with no gene match: 9. The CDR3 runs 17 residues. In nucleotides, the CDR3 is TGTGCCAGCCCTAGGACTAGCGGGAGTTTTCACACCGGGGAGCTGTTTTTT. Its protein is CASPRTSGSFHTGELFF.

The V gene is TRBV19, the J gene TRBJ2-5; 7 bases fit TRBD2. V shed 3 bases, J shed 5 bases, and the junction held 6 bases outside the gene matches. The germline CDR1 and CDR2 sequences are LNHDA and SQIVND (reference sequence). The CDR3 is made up of 14 amino acids. The CDR3 region has the DNA TGTGCCAGTAGTATCGCGGCGGGGGTGGAGACCCAGTACTTC. Its protein product is CASSIAAGVETQYF.